These 10 T cell receptor beta chains originate from one sample sequenced in a study of vaccination effects on CD4 cells after COVID-19. On roughly day 10 of culture, CD4+ T cells were separated out. Antigen specificity for these receptors is unknown. Method: immunoSEQ multiplex PCR; TCRdb's copy keeps in-frame clones and lacks some. Of 70,000 to 75,000 clones in the sample, roughly three quarters were seen once. This specimen was CD4+ T cells from PBMCs cultured without peptide, taken before COVID-19 vaccination. These receptor sequences come from a human donor who received a COVID-19 vaccine.

This clone was detected only a few times. The rearrangement joins TRBV20-1 to TRBJ2-3; no firm D call. Germline V gene data show CDR1 as DFQATT and CDR2 as SNEGSKA (reference sequence). Trimming took off 5 bases at V and 6 bases at J, with 9 bases between the two ends. The length of the CDR3 is 11 residues. The CDR3 here is CSASNGDTQYF. The DNA for the CDR3 is TGCAGTGCTTCGAACGGGGATACGCAGTATTTT.

In its sample, this clone was seen once. V and J are TRBV28 and TRBJ2-5; 7 positions agree with TRBD1. The germline CDR1 and CDR2 sequences are MDHEN and SYDVKM. This CDR3 is built from 15 residues. V dropped 6 bases and J dropped 3; count of bases not matched to a gene: 10. The DNA of the CDR3 is TGTGCCAGCAGAAACCGACAGGGTTCAAAAGAGACCCAGTACTTC. Its translation is CASRNRQGSKETQYF.

The sample holds one count of this clone. The chain employs TRBV5-1 and TRBJ2-2; D is perhaps TRBD1 (5 bases). The length of the CDR3 is 14 residues. From germline, CDR1 is SGHRS and CDR2 YFSETQ. V was shortened by 4 bases and J by 6 bases, with 13 bases between the two germline ends. The CDR3 protein is CASSPSAGSGELFF. The CDR3 nucleotides are TGCGCCAGCAGCCCCTCCGCAGGGTCCGGGGAGCTGTTTTTT.

The V gene is TRBV19, the J gene TRBJ1-2, with TRBD1 as a possible D gene (5 bases). Germline loops: CDR1 LNHDA, CDR2 SQIVND (reference sequence). This CDR3 contains 15 residues. Trimming removed 3 bases from V and 7 bases from J, with 18 bases in between. The CDR3 region is CASSISFGQGTGYTF. CDR3 bases: TGTGCCAGTAGTATCTCTTTTGGGCAGGGTACTGGCTACACCTTC. The full variable domain, rest sourced from reference TRBV19 and TRBJ1-2, is DGGITQSPKYLFRKEGQNVTLSCEQNLNHDAMYWYRQDPGQGLRLIYYSQIVNDFQKGDIAEGYSVSREKKESFPLTVTSAQKNPTAFYLCASSISFGQGTGYTFGSGTRLTVV.

This clone was observed a few times. The genes are TRBV19 and TRBJ2-3, with 13 bases identical to TRBD2. Germline CDR1 is LNHDA and CDR2 is SQIVND (reference sequence). Trimming took 7 bases from V and 7 from J; bases not matched to a gene: 5. This CDR3 is built from 14 residues. CDR3 region: CASTRTSGGNTQYF. The CDR3 DNA is TGTGCCAGTACCCGGACTAGCGGGGGCAATACGCAGTATTTT.

The V call is TRBV19, the J call TRBJ2-2; TRBD1 agrees at 8 bases. With 5 bases clipped from V and 4 bases from J, the junction kept 9 bases outside the gene matches. Looked up from germline, CDR1 is LNHDA and CDR2 is SQIVND (reference sequence). The CDR3 has 16 residues. The CDR3 DNA sequence: TGTGCCAGTAGTTCTCAGGGGGCCCGGGCCACCGGGGAGCTGTTTTTT. Translation: CASSSQGARATGELFF.

The chain combines TRBV5-1 with TRBJ2-3; 13 bases agree with TRBD2. Germline CDR1 reads SGHRS; CDR2 reads YFSETQ. J lost 4 bases, V lost 5 bases, and 4 bases had no gene match. The CDR3 spans 15 residues. This CDR3 is CASSTSGGGADTQYF. In DNA, the CDR3 is TGCGCCAGCAGTACTAGCGGGGGGGGCGCAGATACGCAGTATTTT.

This clone has a single count. The V gene is TRBV2, the J gene TRBJ1-2; D uncertain. Per germline, CDR1 SNHLY and CDR2 FYNNEI. The CDR3 is made up of 18 amino acids. Deletions cut 3 bases from V and 7 bases from J, with 27 bases between. The CDR3 here is CASSESFAWQNGYAGYTF. The CDR3 DNA follows: TGTGCCAGCAGTGAGTCGTTTGCTTGGCAGAACGGTTATGCTGGCTACACCTTC.

This chain links TRBV7-2 with TRBJ1-5, with TRBD1 identical over 8 bases. The V and J ends lost 1 base and 6 bases, in that order; junction bases with no gene match: 11. Germline CDR1 reads SGHTA; CDR2 reads FQGNSA. CDR3 length: 17 residues. Here the CDR3 DNA reads TGTGCCAGCAGCTTAGGCTGGGTGCAGGGGGCGGGTCAGCCCCAGCATTTT. Encoded protein: CASSLGWVQGAGQPQHF.

This chain uses TRBV29-1 with TRBJ2-7; D could derive from TRBD1 or TRBD2 (5 bases each). Germline values: CDR1 SQVTM, CDR2 ANQGSEA. Trimming left V 0 bases short and J 5 bases short, with 17 bases between. This CDR3 contains 15 residues. CDR3 nucleotide sequence: TGCAGCGTTGAAGATCCCCGGGGACGTAGAAACGAGCAGTACGTC. This codes for CSVEDPRGRRNEQYV.